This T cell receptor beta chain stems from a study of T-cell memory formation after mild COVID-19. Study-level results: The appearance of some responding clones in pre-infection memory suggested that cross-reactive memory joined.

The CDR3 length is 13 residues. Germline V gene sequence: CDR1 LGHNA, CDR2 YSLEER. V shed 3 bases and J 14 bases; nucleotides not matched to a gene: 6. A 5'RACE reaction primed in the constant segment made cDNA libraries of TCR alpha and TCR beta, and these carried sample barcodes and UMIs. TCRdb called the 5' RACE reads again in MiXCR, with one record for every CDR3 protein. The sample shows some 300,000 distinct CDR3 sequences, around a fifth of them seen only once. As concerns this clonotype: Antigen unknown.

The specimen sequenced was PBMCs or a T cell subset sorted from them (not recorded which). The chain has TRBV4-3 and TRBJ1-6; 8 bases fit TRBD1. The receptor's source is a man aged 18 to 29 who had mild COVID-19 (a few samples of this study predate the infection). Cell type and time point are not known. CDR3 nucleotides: TGCGCCAGCAGCCAGGTCAGGGGGCAAACCCTCCACTTT. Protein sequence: CASSQVRGQTLHF.